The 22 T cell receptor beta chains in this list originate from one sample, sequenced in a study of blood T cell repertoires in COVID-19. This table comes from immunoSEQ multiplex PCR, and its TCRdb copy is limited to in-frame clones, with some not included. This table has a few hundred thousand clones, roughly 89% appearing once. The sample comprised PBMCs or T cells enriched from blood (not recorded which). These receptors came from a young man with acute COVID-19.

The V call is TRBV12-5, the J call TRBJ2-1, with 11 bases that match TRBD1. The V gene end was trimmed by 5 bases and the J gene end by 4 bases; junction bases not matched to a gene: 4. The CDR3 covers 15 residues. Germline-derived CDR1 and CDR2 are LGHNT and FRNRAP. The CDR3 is CASGTGTGGYNEQFF. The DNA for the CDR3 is TGTGCTAGTGGTACCGGGACAGGGGGTTACAATGAGCAGTTCTTC.

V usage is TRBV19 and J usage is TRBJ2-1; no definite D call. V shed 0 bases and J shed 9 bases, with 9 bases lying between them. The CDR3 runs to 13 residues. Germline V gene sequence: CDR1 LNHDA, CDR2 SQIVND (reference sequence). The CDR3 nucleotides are TGTGCCAGTAGTATAGATGAGAGTGGTGAGCAGTTCTTC. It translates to CASSIDESGEQFF.

CDR3 in amino acids: CASSSGGGRTRVTGELFF. In nucleotides, the CDR3 is TGCGCCAGCAGCTCCGGGGGGGGTCGGACTAGAGTCACCGGGGAGCTGTTTTTT. J is TRBJ2-2 and V is TRBV4-1; 8 bases map to TRBD2. With V trimmed by 5 bases and J by 4 bases, 15 bases remained unmatched. The CDR3 contains 18 residues. CDR1 and CDR2 from the germline V gene are MGHRA and YSYEKL.

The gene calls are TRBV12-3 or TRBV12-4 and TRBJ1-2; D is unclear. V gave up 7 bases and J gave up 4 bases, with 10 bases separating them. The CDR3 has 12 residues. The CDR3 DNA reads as TGTGCCAGCACCAAGGAGGGCTATGGCTACACCTTC. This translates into CASTKEGYGYTF.

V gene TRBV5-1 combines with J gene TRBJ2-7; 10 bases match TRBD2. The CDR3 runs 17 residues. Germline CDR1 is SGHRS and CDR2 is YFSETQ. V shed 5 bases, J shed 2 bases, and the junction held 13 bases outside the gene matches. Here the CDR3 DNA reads TGCGCCAGCAGTTCCCCGATTGGGACTAGCGTCACCTACGAGCAGTACTTC. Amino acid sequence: CASSSPIGTSVTYEQYF. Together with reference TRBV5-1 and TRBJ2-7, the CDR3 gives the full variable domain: KAGVTQTPRYLIKTRGQQVTLSCSPISGHRSVSWYQQTPGQGLQFLFEYFSETQRNKGNFPGRFSGRQFSNSRSEMNVSTLELGDSALYLCASSSPIGTSVTYEQYFGPGTRLTVT.

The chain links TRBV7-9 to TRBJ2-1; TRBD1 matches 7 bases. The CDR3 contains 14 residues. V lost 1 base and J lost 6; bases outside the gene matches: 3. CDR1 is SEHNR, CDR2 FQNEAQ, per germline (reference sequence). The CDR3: CASSLGTGPNEQFF. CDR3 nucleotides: TGTGCCAGCAGCTTAGGGACAGGCCCCAATGAGCAGTTCTTC. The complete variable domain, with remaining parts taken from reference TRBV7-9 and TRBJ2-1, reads DTGVSQNPRHKITKRGQNVTFRCDPISEHNRLYWYRQTLGQGPEFLTYFQNEAQLEKSRLLSDRFSAERPKGSFSTLEIQRTEQGDSAMYLCASSLGTGPNEQFFGPGTRLTVL.

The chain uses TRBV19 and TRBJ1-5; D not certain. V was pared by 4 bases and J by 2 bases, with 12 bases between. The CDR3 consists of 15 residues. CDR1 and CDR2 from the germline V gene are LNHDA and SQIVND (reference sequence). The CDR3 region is CASSKTAAGNQPQHF. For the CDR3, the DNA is TGTGCCAGTAGTAAAACAGCAGCCGGCAATCAGCCCCAGCATTTT.

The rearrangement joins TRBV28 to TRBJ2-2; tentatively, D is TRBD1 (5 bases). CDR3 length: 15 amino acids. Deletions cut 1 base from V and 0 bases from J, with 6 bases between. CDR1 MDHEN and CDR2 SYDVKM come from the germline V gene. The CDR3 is CASSLYRPNTGELFF. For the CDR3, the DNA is TGTGCCAGCAGTTTATACAGGCCGAACACCGGGGAGCTGTTTTTT.

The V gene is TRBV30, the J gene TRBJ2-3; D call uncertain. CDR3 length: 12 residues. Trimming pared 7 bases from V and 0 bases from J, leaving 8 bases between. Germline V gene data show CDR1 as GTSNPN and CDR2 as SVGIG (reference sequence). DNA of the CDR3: TGTGCCTCCTCACAGAGCACAGATACGCAGTATTTT. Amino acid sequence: CASSQSTDTQYF.

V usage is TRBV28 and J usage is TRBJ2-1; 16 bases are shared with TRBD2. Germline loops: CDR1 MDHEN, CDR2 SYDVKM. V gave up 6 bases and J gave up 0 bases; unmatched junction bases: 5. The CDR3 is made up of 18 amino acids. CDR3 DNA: TGTGCCAGCAGCCCAGGGACTAGCGGGAGGGGCTCCTACAATGAGCAGTTCTTC. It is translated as CASSPGTSGRGSYNEQFF.

The CDR3 coding sequence is TGTGCCATCAGTGAGTCGACAGGGGAGGAGTATGGCTACACCTTC. It is translated as CAISESTGEEYGYTF. The rearrangement links TRBV10-3 to TRBJ1-2; TRBD1 matches at 8 bases. CDR3 size: 15 residues. Trimming took 0 bases from V and 5 from J; bases not matched to a gene: 5. Germline CDR1 reads ENHRY; CDR2 reads SYGVKD.

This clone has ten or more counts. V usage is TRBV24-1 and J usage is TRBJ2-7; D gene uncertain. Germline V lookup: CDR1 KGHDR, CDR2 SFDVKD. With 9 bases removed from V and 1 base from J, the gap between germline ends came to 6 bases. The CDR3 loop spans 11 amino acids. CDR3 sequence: CATEVSYEQYF. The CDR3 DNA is TGTGCCACCGAGGTGTCCTACGAGCAGTACTTC.

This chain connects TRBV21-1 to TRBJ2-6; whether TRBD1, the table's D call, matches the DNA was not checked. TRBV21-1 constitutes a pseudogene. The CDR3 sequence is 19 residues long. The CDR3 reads CASSTKGWDRGTGANVLTF. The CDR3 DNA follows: TGTGCCAGCAGCACCAAGGGGTGGGACAGGGGGACTGGGGCCAACGTCCTGACTTTC.

DNA of the CDR3: TGTGCCAGCAGTAAGGGGGCAGGAATGAACACTGAAGCTTTCTTT. It is translated as CASSKGAGMNTEAFF. V and J are TRBV27 and TRBJ1-1; 7 positions agree with TRBD1. Trimming removed 5 bases from V and 0 bases from J; junction bases left unmatched: 6. This CDR3 region has 15 residues. Germline loops: CDR1 MNHEY, CDR2 SMNVEV (reference sequence).

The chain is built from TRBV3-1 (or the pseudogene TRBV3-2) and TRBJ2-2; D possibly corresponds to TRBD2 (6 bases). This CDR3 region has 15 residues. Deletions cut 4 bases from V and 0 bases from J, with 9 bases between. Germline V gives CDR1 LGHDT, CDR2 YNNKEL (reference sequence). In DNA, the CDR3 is TGTGCCAGCAGCCCGCGGGGATCGAACACCGGGGAGCTGTTTTTT. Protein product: CASSPRGSNTGELFF.

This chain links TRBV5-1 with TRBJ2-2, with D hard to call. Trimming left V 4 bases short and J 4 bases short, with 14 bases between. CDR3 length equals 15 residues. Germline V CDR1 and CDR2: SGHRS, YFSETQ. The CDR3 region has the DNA TGCGCCAGCAGCATCCTCCCGTCGGGCACCGGGGAGCTGTTTTTT. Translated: CASSILPSGTGELFF.

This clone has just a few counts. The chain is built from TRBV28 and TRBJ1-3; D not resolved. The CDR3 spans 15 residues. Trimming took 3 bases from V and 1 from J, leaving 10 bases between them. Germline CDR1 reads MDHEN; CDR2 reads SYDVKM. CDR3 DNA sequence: TGTGCCAGCAGTTTCACAAGTAATTCTGGAAACACCATATATTTT. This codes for CASSFTSNSGNTIYF.

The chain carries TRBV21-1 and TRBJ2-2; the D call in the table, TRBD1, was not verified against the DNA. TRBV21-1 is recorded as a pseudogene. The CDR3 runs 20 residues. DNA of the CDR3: TGTGCCAGCAGCACAACACAGGGGCCTCCACCGAACGGAAACACCGGGGAGCTGTTTTTT. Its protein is CASSTTQGPPPNGNTGELFF.

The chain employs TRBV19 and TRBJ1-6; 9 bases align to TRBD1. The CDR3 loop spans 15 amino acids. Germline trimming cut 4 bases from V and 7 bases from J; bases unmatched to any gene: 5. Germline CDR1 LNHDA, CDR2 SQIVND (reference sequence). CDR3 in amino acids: CASSSGQGRNSPLHF. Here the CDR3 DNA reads TGTGCCAGTAGTAGCGGACAGGGGAGGAATTCACCCCTCCACTTT.

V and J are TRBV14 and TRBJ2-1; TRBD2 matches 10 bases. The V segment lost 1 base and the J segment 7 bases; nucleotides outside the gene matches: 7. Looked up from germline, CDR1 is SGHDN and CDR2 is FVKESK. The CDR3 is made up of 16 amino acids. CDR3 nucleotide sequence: TGTGCCAGCAGCCAAGGAGCGGGAGGGTTTCGAAATGAGCAGTTCTTC. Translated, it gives CASSQGAGGFRNEQFF.

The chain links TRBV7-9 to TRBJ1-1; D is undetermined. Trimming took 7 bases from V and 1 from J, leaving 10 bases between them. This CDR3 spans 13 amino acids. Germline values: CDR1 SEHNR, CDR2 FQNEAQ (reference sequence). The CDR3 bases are TGTGCCAGCACCGCTCGGGGGAACACTGAAGCTTTCTTT. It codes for CASTARGNTEAFF.

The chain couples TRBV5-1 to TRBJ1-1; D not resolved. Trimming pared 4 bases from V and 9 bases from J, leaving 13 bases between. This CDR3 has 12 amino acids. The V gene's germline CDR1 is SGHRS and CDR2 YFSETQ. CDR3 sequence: CASSTDGKQAFF. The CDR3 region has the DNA TGCGCCAGCAGCACGGACGGGAAGCAAGCTTTCTTT.